Listed below are T cell receptor beta chains from one sample, sequenced in a study of cytomegalovirus exposure and HLA in healthy donors. Clones were read by immunoSEQ multiplex PCR, and TCRdb kept only the in-frame ones, dropping some. Of some 130,000 clones listed, 70% to 85% are singletons. Material for sequencing was PBMCs. Receptors originate from a boy aged 10-17 years in good health and CMV-seronegative. The CDR3 runs from the conserved cysteine through the conserved F or W. A D gene is named only where the DNA matches it firmly. Part of the rows lack a size; the others show once, few, many or a class for expanded clones.

J gene | clone size | V gene | D gene | CDR3 DNA | CDR3 protein
TRBJ2-7 | . | TRBV4-1 | . | TGCGCCAGCAGCCAAGGGAGGGGTAAGGTGCAAGCCGAGCAGTACTTC | CASSQGRGKVQAEQYF
TRBJ2-7 | . | TRBV5-6 | . | TGTGCCAGCAGCTTGGCAGGGGACGAGCAGTACTTC | CASSLAGDEQYF
TRBJ2-3 | . | TRBV19 | TRBD2 | TGTGCCAGTAGCTCTTCCGTAGCGGGGTCTAGCACAGATACGCAGTATTTT | CASSSSVAGSSTDTQYF
TRBJ2-1 | . | TRBV5-1 | . | TGCGCCAGCAGCTTGGTTGGTAGCGGCCAGTTCTTC | CASSLVGSGQFF
TRBJ2-1 | . | TRBV5-1 | TRBD1 | TGCGCCAGCAGTAACTACTCGGACAGGAAGGGGGTGTGGGACAATGAGCAGTTCTTC | CASSNYSDRKGVWDNEQFF
TRBJ1-2 | . | TRBV18 | TRBD1 | TGTGCCAGCTCGCAAGGACAGGGGATGAACTATGGCTACACCTTC | CASSQGQGMNYGYTF
TRBJ2-2 | . | TRBV7-2 | TRBD2 | TGTGCCAGCAGCTTAGCCACCAGAACCGGGACTAGAGCGAACACCGGGGAGCTGTTTTTT | CASSLATRTGTRANTGELFF
TRBJ1-1 | . | TRBV5-6 | TRBD1 | TGTGCCAGCAGCTCCGGGACAGGGGTCCCTGAAGCTTTCTTT | CASSSGTGVPEAFF
TRBJ2-7 | . | TRBV27 | . | TGTGCCAGCAGTTCCGACAGAGCAAGAGAAAGCTACGAGCAGTACTTC | CASSSDRARESYEQYF
TRBJ1-2 | . | TRBV6-4 | TRBD1 | TGTGCCAGCACCCTGGACAGGCTTAACTATGGCTACACCTTC | CASTLDRLNYGYTF
TRBJ1-2 | once | TRBV27 | . | TGTGCCAGCAGTTCCCCACAGCGGGACTCACCTAACTATGGCTACACCTTC | CASSSPQRDSPNYGYTF
TRBJ2-5 | . | TRBV10-1 | . | TGCGCCAGCAGATACCCTTTAGCGGCTGCCACCCAGTACTTC | CASRYPLAAATQYF
TRBJ1-1 | few | TRBV18 | TRBD1 | TGTGCCAGCTCACCGGAGGACAGGGGGAACACTGAAGCTTTCTTT | CASSPEDRGNTEAFF
TRBJ2-7 | . | TRBV5-1 | . | TGCGCCAGCAGCTTGACAGGGAACAACGAGCAGTACTTC | CASSLTGNNEQYF
TRBJ2-5 | . | TRBV20-1 | TRBD2 | TGCAGCGGACTAGTGATGGAGACCCAGTACTTC | CSGLVMETQYF
TRBJ2-2 | once | TRBV10-1 | TRBD2 | TGCGCCAGCAGTGAGTCACTAGCGGGAGATCCCGGGGAGCTGTTTTTT | CASSESLAGDPGELFF
TRBJ2-1 | . | TRBV15 | . | TGTGCCACCGCTCTGGGTGGGACAAAAGGAAATGAGCAGTTCTTC | CATALGGTKGNEQFF
TRBJ1-1 | . | TRBV29-1 | TRBD1 | TGCAGCGCCGGACAGGGGTCGAGCACTGAAGCTTTCTTT | CSAGQGSSTEAFF
TRBJ2-7 | . | TRBV5-4 | TRBD1 | TGTGCCAGCAGCTTGAGCGGGACAGGGCGGGACGAGCAGTACTTC | CASSLSGTGRDEQYF
TRBJ1-1 | few | TRBV9 | TRBD1 | TGTGCCAGCAGCGTAGCCCCGGGACAGGGGCTGAACACTGAAGCTTTCTTT | CASSVAPGQGLNTEAFF
TRBJ1-5 | . | TRBV4-1 | TRBD1 | TGCGCCAGCAGCCGACAGGGTCTCAGCAATCAGCCCCAGCATTTT | CASSRQGLSNQPQHF
TRBJ2-3 | . | TRBV5-1 | TRBD2 | TGCGCCAGCAGCTTGGTCACTAGCGGCACAGATACGCAGTATTTT | CASSLVTSGTDTQYF
TRBJ2-3 | . | TRBV19 | TRBD2 | TGTGCCAGTAGTACCGGGACTAGCGGGTTCACAGATACGCAGTATTTT | CASSTGTSGFTDTQYF
TRBJ1-5 | . | TRBV2 | TRBD1 | TGTGCCAGCAGGAGGGGACAGGGTGGCAATCAGCCCCAGCATTTT | CASRRGQGGNQPQHF
TRBJ2-1 | once | TRBV7-2 | TRBD2 | TGTGCCAGCAGCAGGGGTTTGAGCGGGAGAGGTGAGCAGTTCTTC | CASSRGLSGRGEQFF
TRBJ1-1 | . | TRBV10-3 | . | TGTGCCATCAGTGGTTTCGGAGGGAACACTGAAGCTTTCTTT | CAISGFGGNTEAFF
TRBJ2-5 | . | TRBV30 | . | TGTGCCTGGAGTGCACTTTCGACTAGTATGGAGACCCAGTACTTC | CAWSALSTSMETQYF
TRBJ2-3 | few | TRBV6-5 | TRBD1 | TGTGCCAGCAGTTACATCGGGACAGTGGATACGCAGTATTTT | CASSYIGTVDTQYF
TRBJ2-7 | . | TRBV7-9 | . | TGTGCCAGCAGCTTAGATCTAGTCGACGAGCAGTACTTC | CASSLDLVDEQYF
TRBJ2-7 | . | TRBV11-3 | TRBD1 | TGTGCCAGCAGCTTGAGACAGGGCGCCGATCCTCCGTACTTC | CASSLRQGADPPYF
TRBJ2-7 | . | TRBV19 | TRBD1 | TGTGCCAGTAGTATTTTGTGGGACAGCGTTAGCTCCTACGAGCAGTACTTC | CASSILWDSVSSYEQYF
TRBJ1-5 | . | TRBV4-2 | TRBD1 | TGTGCCAGCAGCCATTCCCCCGGTACGGGACAGAGGATTCAGCCCCAGCATTTT | CASSHSPGTGQRIQPQHF
TRBJ2-7 | . | TRBV6-1 | . | TGTGCCAGCAAGACCGGACTGCATATATCCTACGAGCAGTACTTC | CASKTGLHISYEQYF
TRBJ1-1 | . | TRBV5-4 | . | TGTGCCAGCAGCTTGGTTGGACAGTATACTTTCTTT | CASSLVGQYTFF
TRBJ2-1 | . | TRBV25-1 | TRBD2 | TGTGCCAGCAGAATTAGCGGGAGGGGGTTGAATGAGCAGTTCTTC | CASRISGRGLNEQFF
TRBJ2-2 | . | TRBV19 | . | TGTGCCAGTAGTCCCCCGGCGGGTAACACCGGGGAGCTGTTTTTT | CASSPPAGNTGELFF
TRBJ2-7 | once | TRBV30 | TRBD1 | TGTGCCTGGGAGGGACAGGGACCCGAGCAGTACTTC | CAWEGQGPEQYF
TRBJ1-5 | once | TRBV6-5 | TRBD1 | TGTGCCAGCAGTCCGACAGGGAATCAGCCCCAGCATTTT | CASSPTGNQPQHF
TRBJ2-4 | . | TRBV5-1 | . | TGCGCCAGCAGCTTGGGATACAGGGCCGGAGCCAAAAACATTCAGTACTTC | CASSLGYRAGAKNIQYF